The rows below give T cell receptor beta chains drawn from one sample of a study of blood T cells in healthy people across ages. MiXCR was run by TCRdb on the 5' RACE reads, yielding one entry per CDR3 protein. The sample carries hundreds of thousands of distinct CDR3 sequences, 40% to 45% recorded once. The sequencing sample was made of blood. The receptors stem from an elderly man in good health. Both conserved end residues are part of each CDR3. A D gene is named only where the DNA matches it firmly. Some rows have no size entry. The others give once, few or many, or a class for an expanded clone.

v_gene	j_gene	d_gene	abundance	CDR3aa	CDR3nt
TRBV5-1	TRBJ2-7	.	.	CASSLTLAAFREQYF	TGCGCCAGCAGCTTGACGTTAGCGGCTTTTAGGGAGCAGTACTTC
TRBV20-1	TRBJ1-5	.	once	CSASPWGEGRVNQPQHF	TGCAGTGCTAGCCCATGGGGGGAGGGACGGGTTAATCAGCCCCAGCATTTT
TRBV6-6	TRBJ2-7	TRBD2	.	CASSRLAGDNEQYF	TGTGCCAGCAGTCGACTAGCGGGAGACAATGAGCAGTACTTC
TRBV6-5	TRBJ2-7	.	few	CASSSPLGGPDSSYEQYF	TGTGCCAGCAGTTCCCCCCTTGGGGGGCCCGACAGCTCCTACGAGCAGTACTTC
TRBV20-1	TRBJ1-4	.	few	CSARPTGYEKLFF	TGCAGTGCTAGACCGACAGGTTATGAAAAACTGTTTTTT
TRBV7-2	TRBJ2-1	TRBD2	.	CASSPTGTSGRRETQFF	TGTGCCAGCAGCCCAACCGGGACTAGCGGGAGAAGGGAGACCCAGTTCTTC
TRBV3-1	TRBJ2-7	.	once	CASSSSLASGSQGDSYEQYF	TGTGCCAGCAGCTCGTCACTCGCTAGCGGGTCCCAGGGGGACTCCTACGAGCAGTACTTC
TRBV28	TRBJ1-5	TRBD1	.	CASSSTGVSNQPQHF	TGTGCCAGCAGTTCCACAGGGGTTAGCAATCAGCCCCAGCATTTT
TRBV4-3	TRBJ2-7	TRBD2	.	CASSPGRADYEQYF	TGCGCCAGCAGCCCAGGGAGGGCGGACTACGAGCAGTACTTC
TRBV7-6	TRBJ2-1	TRBD2	few	CASSSSGGVYNEQFF	TGTGCCAGCAGCTCCAGCGGGGGGGTGTACAATGAGCAGTTCTTC